The 17 T cell receptor beta chains in this list originate from one sample, sequenced in a study of cytomegalovirus exposure and HLA in healthy donors. The PCR was carried out with 60 Vbeta primers and 13 Jbeta primers. Libraries were prepared by immunoSEQ multiplex PCR; TCRdb keeps only in-frame clonotypes and omits some of them. The sample has about 200,000 clones; the top ten hold 0.9% to 1.4%. What was sequenced was PBMCs. The receptors shown here come from a girl aged 2 to 10 in good health and CMV-seropositive.

V and J are TRBV9 and TRBJ2-3; TRBD2 might be the D (5 bases). The V gene's germline CDR1 is SGDLS and CDR2 YYNGEE. With 0 bases removed from V and 3 bases from J, the gap between germline ends came to 14 bases. The CDR3 length is 16 residues. CDR3 sequence: CASSVAVASRTDTQYF. DNA for the CDR3: TGTGCCAGCAGCGTAGCTGTTGCTAGCCGGACAGATACGCAGTATTTT.

V and J are TRBV12-2 and TRBJ1-3; TRBD1 was called by the table and not checked on the DNA. TRBV12-2 constitutes a pseudogene. This CDR3 spans 12 amino acids. The CDR3: CASRGLGNTIYF. CDR3 DNA sequence: TGTGCAAGTCGCGGCCTTGGAAACACCATATATTTT.

This chain uses TRBV27 with TRBJ1-2; D unclear. The germline V gene has CDR1 MNHEY and CDR2 SMNVEV (reference sequence). The CDR3 runs to 14 residues. V lost 3 bases and J 8 bases, leaving 16 bases between the germline ends. The CDR3 coding sequence is TGTGCCAGCAGTTTCGGGTCCTCGAGTGGAGGCTACACCTTC. It codes for CASSFGSSSGGYTF.

The chain employs TRBV27 and TRBJ2-3; 14 bases match TRBD2. Trimming took 7 bases from V and 1 from J; bases not matched to a gene: 13. This CDR3 contains 19 residues. Germline-derived CDR1 and CDR2 are MNHEY and SMNVEV (reference sequence). CDR3 loop: CASTAPGTSGSLGTDTQYF. In DNA, the CDR3 is TGTGCCAGCACCGCCCCCGGGACTAGCGGGAGTCTTGGCACAGATACGCAGTATTTT.

The rearrangement links TRBV5-4 to TRBJ2-5; D gene uncertain. V lost 4 bases to trimming and J lost 1 base, with 8 bases between them. The CDR3 contains 13 residues. CDR1 is SGHNT, CDR2 YYREEE, per germline (reference sequence). CDR3 sequence reads: CASSLRLQETQYF. DNA of the CDR3: TGTGCCAGCAGCCTCCGACTCCAAGAGACCCAGTACTTC.

V is TRBV5-8 and J is TRBJ2-2; a weak D match, TRBD2 (5 bases). V lost 0 bases and J 7 bases, leaving 13 bases between the germline ends. The germline gives CDR1 SGHTS, CDR2 YDEGEE. This CDR3 region has 15 residues. The CDR3 here is CASSLVRGQVGELFF. CDR3 coding DNA: TGTGCCAGCAGCTTGGTCCGGGGTCAGGTCGGGGAGCTGTTTTTT.

This sequence joins TRBV7-2 and TRBJ2-7, with 12 bases aligning to TRBD2. The CDR3 is made up of 14 amino acids. Germline V gene lookup returns CDR1 SGHTA and CDR2 FQGNSA. The V and J ends lost 4 bases and 5 bases, in that order; junction bases with no gene match: 3. The CDR3 DNA sequence: TGTGCCAGCAGCTCATGGACTAGCGGGGACGAGCAGTACTTC. Translating gives CASSSWTSGDEQYF.

The J gene is TRBJ2-3, the V gene TRBV5-6; D ambiguous. CDR3 length equals 13 residues. V was shortened by 0 bases and J by 4 bases, with 6 bases between the two germline ends. The germline CDR1 and CDR2 sequences are SGHDT and YYEEEE. CDR3 sequence reads: CASSLGSSDTQYF. DNA for the CDR3: TGTGCCAGCAGCTTGGGAAGCTCAGATACGCAGTATTTT.

Here the CDR3 DNA reads TGTGCCAGCAGCTCAGGGTTCCTGACTTTC. Protein sequence: CASSSGFLTF. V is TRBV7-8 and J is TRBJ2-6, with a possible D match to TRBD1 (5 bases). Trimming shortened V by 4 bases and J by 14 bases, and 6 bases separated the two germline ends. Looked up from germline, CDR1 is SGHVS and CDR2 is FQNEAQ. The length of the CDR3 is 10 residues.

V is TRBV19 and J is TRBJ2-3, with 8 bases that match TRBD1. The CDR3 runs 15 residues. The V gene's germline CDR1 is LNHDA and CDR2 SQIVND (reference sequence). The V segment lost 3 bases and the J segment 3 bases; nucleotides outside the gene matches: 5. The CDR3 reads CASSIMGQVTDTQYF. The CDR3 nucleotides are TGTGCCAGTAGTATCATGGGACAGGTAACAGATACGCAGTATTTT.

The V and J genes are TRBV27 and TRBJ1-2; TRBD1 is a possible D gene (5 bases). CDR1 and CDR2 from the germline V gene are MNHEY and SMNVEV (reference sequence). The V end was cut by 6 bases, the J end by 4 bases, with 15 bases between. The CDR3 has 14 amino acids. For the CDR3, the DNA is TGTGCCAGCAGCTCTACCCAGACAGCCTATGGCTACACCTTC. Translating gives CASSSTQTAYGYTF.

Note on this clone: Other nucleotide sequences from this sample produce the same CDR3. The chain carries TRBV28 and TRBJ2-7; D might be TRBD1 (5 bases). This CDR3 is built from 13 residues. Trimming shortened V by 2 bases and J by 2 bases, and 7 bases separated the two germline ends. The V gene's germline CDR1 is MDHEN and CDR2 SYDVKM. The CDR3 sequence is CASSLVGAYEQYF. CDR3 coding DNA: TGTGCCAGCAGTTTAGTAGGGGCCTACGAGCAGTACTTC.

The V gene is TRBV6-6, the J gene TRBJ2-1; D gene uncertain. The CDR3 has 14 amino acids. Germline V gene data show CDR1 as MNHNY and CDR2 as SVGAGI (reference sequence). The V and J ends lost 6 bases and 4 bases respectively, with 13 bases between them. This CDR3 reads CASSLLQDYNEQFF. In DNA, the CDR3 is TGTGCCAGCAGCCTCCTCCAGGATTACAATGAGCAGTTCTTC.

V and J are TRBV28 and TRBJ2-2; D ambiguous. V was shortened by 5 bases and J by 5 bases, with 3 bases between the two germline ends. CDR3 length: 11 amino acids. CDR1 is MDHEN and CDR2 is SYDVKM in the germline V gene. CDR3: CASSLTGELFF. In nucleotides, the CDR3 is TGTGCCAGCAGTCTTACCGGGGAGCTGTTTTTT.

The V call is TRBV6-1, the J call TRBJ2-5, with a possible D match to TRBD1 (6 bases). The end of the DNA is better explained by TRBJ2-7, so the J call may be wrong. This CDR3 contains 15 residues. Germline CDR1 is MNHNS and CDR2 is SASEGT. In nucleotides, the CDR3 is TGTGCCAGCATTAAACAGGGTTTCATCGCATACGAGCAGTACTTC. This translates into CASIKQGFIAYEQYF.

The rearrangement joins TRBV5-5 to TRBJ2-5; TRBD1 is a possible D gene (6 bases). This CDR3 is 14 amino acids long. Germline CDR1 and CDR2: SGHKS and YYEKEE (reference sequence). V shed 0 bases and J shed 4 bases, with 10 bases lying between them. The CDR3: CASSLEGGRETQYF. The CDR3 DNA is TGTGCCAGCAGCTTGGAAGGGGGACGAGAGACCCAGTACTTC.

The J gene is TRBJ1-2, the V gene TRBV7-2; D is possibly TRBD1 (6 bases). The CDR3 extends over 15 amino acids. Deletions cut 1 base from V and 2 bases from J, with 11 bases between. Per the germline V gene, CDR1 is SGHTA and CDR2 is FQGNSA. CDR3 in DNA: TGTGCCAGCAGCTTAGTATCAGGGGCCAACTATGGCTACACCTTC. This sequence encodes CASSLVSGANYGYTF.